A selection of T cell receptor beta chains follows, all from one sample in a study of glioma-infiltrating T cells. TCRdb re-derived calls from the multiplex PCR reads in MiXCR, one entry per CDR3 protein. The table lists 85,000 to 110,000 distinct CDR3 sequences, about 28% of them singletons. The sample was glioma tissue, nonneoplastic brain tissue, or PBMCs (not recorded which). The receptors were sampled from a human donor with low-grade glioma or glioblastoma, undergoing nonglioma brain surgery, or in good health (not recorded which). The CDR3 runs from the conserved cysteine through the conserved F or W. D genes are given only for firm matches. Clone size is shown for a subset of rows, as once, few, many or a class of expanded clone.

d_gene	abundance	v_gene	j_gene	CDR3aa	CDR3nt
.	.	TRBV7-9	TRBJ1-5	CASSFDYQPQHF	TGTGCCAGCAGCTTTGACTATCAGCCCCAGCATTTT
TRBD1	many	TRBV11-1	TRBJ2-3	CASSHGTAIGTDTQYF	TGTGCCAGCAGCCATGGGACAGCCATCGGCACAGATACGCAGTATTTT
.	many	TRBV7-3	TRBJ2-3	CASSLIVESTDTQYF	TGTGCCAGCAGCTTAATAGTGGAAAGCACAGATACGCAGTATTTT
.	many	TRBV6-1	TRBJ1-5	CASGEPNQPQHF	TGTGCCAGCGGTGAGCCGAATCAGCCCCAGCATTTT
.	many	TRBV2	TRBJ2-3	CASREYLSTDTQYF	TGTGCCAGCAGGGAGTATCTTTCCACAGATACGCAGTATTTT
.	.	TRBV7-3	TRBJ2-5	CASSEKVTKTETQYF	TGTGCCAGCAGCGAAAAGGTTACCAAAACAGAGACCCAGTACTTC
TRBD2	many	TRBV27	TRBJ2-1	CASRLGGLAGVNEQFF	TGTGCCAGCAGATTGGGGGGACTAGCGGGGGTCAATGAGCAGTTCTTC
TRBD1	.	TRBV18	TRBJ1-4	CASSPYRGKEKLFF	TGTGCCAGCTCACCCTACAGGGGAAAGGAAAAACTGTTTTTT
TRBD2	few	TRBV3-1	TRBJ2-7	CASSQGTSGGEYEQYF	TGTGCCAGCAGCCAAGGGACTAGCGGGGGGGAATACGAGCAGTACTTC
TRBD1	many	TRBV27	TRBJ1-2	CASSSPGGANGYTF	TGTGCCAGCAGTTCACCAGGGGGCGCGAATGGCTACACCTTC
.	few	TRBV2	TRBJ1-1	CASSPEQADTEAFF	TGTGCCAGCAGTCCGGAACAGGCGGACACTGAAGCTTTCTTT
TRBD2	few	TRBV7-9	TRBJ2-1	CASSLALGLGISGEQFF	TGTGCCAGCAGCTTAGCGCTCGGACTAGGAATTAGTGGTGAGCAGTTCTTC
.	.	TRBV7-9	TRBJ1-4	CASSPSGFGNEKLFF	TGTGCCAGCAGCCCCTCAGGGTTCGGTAATGAAAAACTGTTTTTT
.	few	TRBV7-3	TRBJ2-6	CASSPPPHSGANVLTF	TGTGCCAGCAGCCCTCCCCCCCACTCTGGGGCCAACGTCCTGACTTTC
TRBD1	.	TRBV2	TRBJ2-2	CASRGTGDTGELFF	TGTGCCAGCAGGGGGACAGGTGACACCGGGGAGCTGTTTTTT
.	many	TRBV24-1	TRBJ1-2	CATSEGYGYTF	TGTGCCACCAGTGAAGGGTATGGCTACACCTTC
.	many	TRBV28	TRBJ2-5	CASSGAPRTQYF	TGTGCCAGTTCAGGGGCCCCACGGACCCAGTACTTC
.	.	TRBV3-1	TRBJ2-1	CASSPGGSYNEKFF	TGTGCCAGCAGCCCGGGGGGCTCATACAATGAGAAGTTCTTC
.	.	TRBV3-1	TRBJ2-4	CASSHSQNIQYF	TGTGCCAGCAGCCACTCACAAAACATTCAGTACTTC
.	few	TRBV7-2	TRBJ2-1	CASSSPGRHNEQFF	TGTGCCAGCAGCTCCCCGGGCCGACACAATGAGCAGTTCTTC
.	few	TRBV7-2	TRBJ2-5	CASSPPWGAETQYF	TGTGCCAGCAGCCCCCCCTGGGGCGCAGAGACCCAGTACTTC
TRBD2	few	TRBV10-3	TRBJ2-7	CAISDGRGGEQYF	TGTGCCATCAGTGATGGGCGGGGGGGCGAGCAGTACTTC
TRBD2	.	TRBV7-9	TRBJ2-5	CASSLVSSGEETQYF	TGTGCCAGCAGCTTAGTTTCTAGCGGGGAAGAGACCCAGTACTTC
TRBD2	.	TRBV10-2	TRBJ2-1	CASSEHRTSGIYNEQFF	TGCGCCAGCAGTGAGCACCGGACTAGCGGGATCTACAATGAGCAGTTCTTC
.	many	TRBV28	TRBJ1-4	CATLDSRFNEKLFF	TGTGCCACTCTGGACAGCCGATTTAATGAAAAACTGTTTTTT
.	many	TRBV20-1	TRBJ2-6	CSAPTASSGANVLTF	TGCAGTGCTCCGACGGCGAGCTCTGGGGCCAACGTCCTGACTTTC
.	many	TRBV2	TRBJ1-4	CASSETLGEKLFF	TGTGCCAGCAGTGAAACCCTTGGTGAAAAACTGTTTTTT
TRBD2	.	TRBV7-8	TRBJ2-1	CASSSGGTSGGGSYNEQFF	TGTGCCAGCAGCTCCGGCGGGACTAGCGGGGGGGGCTCCTACAATGAGCAGTTCTTC
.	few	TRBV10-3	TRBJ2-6	CAIFSGSGANVLTF	TGTGCCATCTTTAGCGGCTCTGGGGCCAACGTCCTGACTTTC